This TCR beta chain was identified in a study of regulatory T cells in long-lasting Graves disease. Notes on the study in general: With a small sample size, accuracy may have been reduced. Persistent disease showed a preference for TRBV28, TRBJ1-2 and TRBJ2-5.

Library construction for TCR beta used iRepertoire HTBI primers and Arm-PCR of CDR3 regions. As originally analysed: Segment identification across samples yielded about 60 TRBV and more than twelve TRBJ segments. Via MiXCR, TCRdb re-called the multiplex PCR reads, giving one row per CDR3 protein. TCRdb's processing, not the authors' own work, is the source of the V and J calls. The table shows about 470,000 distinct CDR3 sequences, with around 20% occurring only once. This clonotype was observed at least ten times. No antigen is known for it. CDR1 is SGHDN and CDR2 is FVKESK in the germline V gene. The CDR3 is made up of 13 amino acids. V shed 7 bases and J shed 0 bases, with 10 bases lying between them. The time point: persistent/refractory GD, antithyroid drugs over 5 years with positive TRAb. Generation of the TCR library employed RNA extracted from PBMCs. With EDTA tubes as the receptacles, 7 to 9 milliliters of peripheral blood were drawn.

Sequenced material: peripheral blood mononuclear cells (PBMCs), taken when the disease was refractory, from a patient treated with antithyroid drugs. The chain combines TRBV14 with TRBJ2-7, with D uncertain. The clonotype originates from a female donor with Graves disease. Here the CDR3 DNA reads TGTGCCAGCAAGGGCGGTAGCTCCTACGAGCAGTACTTC. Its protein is CASKGGSSYEQYF.